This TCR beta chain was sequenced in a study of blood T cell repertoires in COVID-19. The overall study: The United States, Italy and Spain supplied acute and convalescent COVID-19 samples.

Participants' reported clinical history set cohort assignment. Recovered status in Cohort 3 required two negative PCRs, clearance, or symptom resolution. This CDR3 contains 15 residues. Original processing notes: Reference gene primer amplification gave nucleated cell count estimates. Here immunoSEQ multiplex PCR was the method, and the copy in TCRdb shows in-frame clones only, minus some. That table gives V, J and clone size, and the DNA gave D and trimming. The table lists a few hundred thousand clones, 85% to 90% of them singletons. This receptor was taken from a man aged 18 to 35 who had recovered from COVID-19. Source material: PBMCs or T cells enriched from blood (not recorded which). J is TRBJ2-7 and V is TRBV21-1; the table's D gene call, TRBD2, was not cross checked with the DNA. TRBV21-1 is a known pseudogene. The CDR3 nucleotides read TGTGCCAGCAGCAAGGTCATCCTAAAGGTGGCGGCGGTTGACTTC. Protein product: CASSKVILKVAAVDF.